Below, 25 T cell receptor beta chains from the same sample are listed, as sequenced in a study of T cell repertoires in cytomegalovirus infection (dated by TCRdb to the late 2010s). Sequenced on an Illumina HiSeq 1500. TCRdb reworked the public reads: Q25 trimming with fastp, MiXCR clone assembly, productive beta chains retained. Duplicate CDR3 protein sequences are folded into a single record with the most common DNA and genes. This sample gives 310,000 or so distinct CDR3 sequences in total; about 25% of them show up just once. More than 11% of the sample belongs to the ten largest clones. The sample was PBMCs. The receptors were sampled from a human donor in good health (CMV status not recorded). Some clones in this sample may be carry-over from other donors' samples.

The V call is TRBV28, the J call TRBJ1-2, with D possibly matching TRBD1 (6 bases). Per the germline V gene, CDR1 is MDHEN and CDR2 is SYDVKM. V was clipped by 5 bases and J by 12 bases, with 19 bases between them. CDR3 length: 13 residues. Here the CDR3 reads CASSHNLKGEHTF. The CDR3 nucleotides read TGTGCCAGCAGTCATAACTTAAAGGGGGAGCACACCTTC.

In its sample, this clonotype was seen a few times. The V call is TRBV11-3, the J call TRBJ2-1, with 9 bases identical to TRBD2. V lost 1 base, J lost 2 bases, and 9 bases stayed unmatched. From germline, CDR1 is SGHNT and CDR2 YENEEA. This CDR3 has 18 residues. The CDR3 sequence is CASSLVPFSGGTYNEQFF. CDR3 in DNA: TGTGCCAGCAGCTTAGTCCCCTTTAGCGGGGGTACCTACAATGAGCAGTTCTTC.

In its sample, this clonotype was seen once. V usage is TRBV29-1 and J usage is TRBJ2-7, with 10 bases that match TRBD2. The germline V gene has CDR1 SQVTM and CDR2 ANQGSEA. Losses at the gene ends were 8 bases for V and 2 bases for J; bases not matched to a gene: 6. This CDR3 has 13 amino acids. This CDR3 is CSPTGLAPYEQYF. The CDR3 DNA reads as TGCAGCCCAACGGGACTAGCGCCCTACGAGCAGTACTTC.

This clonotype occurred many times. V gene TRBV7-2 combines with J gene TRBJ2-7; 7 positions agree with TRBD2. Per germline, CDR1 SGHTA and CDR2 FQGNSA. V dropped 4 bases and J dropped 3; count of bases not matched to a gene: 0. The CDR3 is 12 residues long. The CDR3 region has the DNA TGTGCCAGCAGCTCTAGCGGCTACGAGCAGTACTTC. This translates into CASSSSGYEQYF.

This clonotype occurred many times. Written as DNA, the CDR3 is TGTGCCAGCCACGGCACCTCCTCTGGAAACACCATATATTTT. Translated: CASHGTSSGNTIYF. J is TRBJ1-3 and V is TRBV6-6; D uncertain. The CDR3 totals 14 residues. Germline CDR1 reads MNHNY; CDR2 reads SVGAGI (reference sequence). Trimming took 8 bases from V and 0 from J, leaving 11 bases between them.

This clonotype occurred many times. The chain uses TRBV2 and TRBJ2-7; D may correspond to TRBD1 or TRBD2 (5 bases each). V lost 1 base to trimming and J lost 5 bases, with 12 bases between them. Germline loops: CDR1 SNHLY, CDR2 FYNNEI. The CDR3 is 14 residues long. CDR3 nucleotide sequence: TGTGCCAGCAGTGAAGTTCCAGGGAGCCACGAGCAGTACTTC. Translated, it gives CASSEVPGSHEQYF.

The genes are TRBV5-1 and TRBJ1-1, with 11 bases aligning to TRBD1. This CDR3 comprises 14 residues. Losses at the gene ends were 7 bases for V and 4 bases for J; bases not matched to a gene: 6. Germline V CDR1 and CDR2: SGHRS, YFSETQ. The CDR3: CASRLGQGATEAFF. The CDR3 DNA sequence: TGCGCCAGCCGACTCGGACAGGGGGCCACTGAAGCTTTCTTT.

CDR3 residues: CASSLATGGNTEAFF. CDR3 DNA: TGTGCCAGCAGCTTAGCGACAGGTGGGAACACTGAAGCTTTCTTT. The genes are TRBV7-9 and TRBJ1-1; D perhaps matches TRBD1 (6 bases). The CDR3 runs to 15 residues. V gave up 0 bases and J gave up 1 base, with 9 bases separating them. Germline CDR1 and CDR2: SEHNR and FQNEAQ (reference sequence).

The chain joins TRBV30 to TRBJ1-2; no clear D. The CDR3 loop spans 13 amino acids. Germline CDR1 is GTSNPN and CDR2 is SVGIG (reference sequence). Trimming shortened V by 1 base and J by 5 bases, and 11 bases separated the two germline ends. For the CDR3, the DNA is TGTGCCTGGAGTGATTGGTCGGGTTATGGCTACACCTTC. Translation gives CAWSDWSGYGYTF.

This clonotype was detected ten times or more. The V gene is TRBV12-3 or TRBV12-4, the J gene TRBJ2-3; D is perhaps TRBD2 (5 bases). V lost 3 bases and J 1 base, leaving 8 bases between the germline ends. The CDR3 runs 14 residues. The CDR3 DNA reads TGTGCCAGCAGTTTGCCAGCGGGCACAGATACGCAGTATTTT. Translation gives CASSLPAGTDTQYF.

The chain has TRBV28 and TRBJ2-1, with a tentative D call TRBD1 (7 bases). Germline V gene data show CDR1 as MDHEN and CDR2 as SYDVKM. The ends were cut back, 4 bases at V and 3 bases at J, with 16 bases in the middle. The CDR3 runs to 16 residues. The CDR3 DNA follows: TGTGCCAGCAGTTCGGTTTCAGGGGGGAGCTACAATGAGCAGTTCTTC. It encodes CASSSVSGGSYNEQFF. Based on the CDR3 plus reference TRBV28 and TRBJ2-1, the full variable domain is DVKVTQSSRYLVKRTGEKVFLECVQDMDHENMFWYRQDPGLGLRLIYFSYDVKMKEKGDIPEGYSVSREKKERFSLILESASTNQTSMYLCASSSVSGGSYNEQFFGPGTRLTVL.

The CDR3 spells CATSDRYNEQFF. The CDR3 DNA reads as TGTGCCACCAGTGACCGCTACAATGAGCAGTTCTTC. The chain links TRBV24-1 to TRBJ2-1; D is unresolved. The CDR3 totals 12 residues. Germline values: CDR1 KGHDR, CDR2 SFDVKD. The V and J ends lost 4 bases and 3 bases respectively, with 3 bases between them.

The chain uses TRBV28 and TRBJ1-5; tentatively, D is TRBD1 (5 bases). Trimming cost V 2 bases and J 0 bases, with 11 bases left between them. This CDR3 has 16 residues. Germline V gene lookup returns CDR1 MDHEN and CDR2 SYDVKM. CDR3 amino acids: CASSLKGTYSNQPQHF. The CDR3 DNA is TGTGCCAGCAGTTTAAAGGGGACTTATAGCAATCAGCCCCAGCATTTT.

This clonotype showed up many times. This sequence joins TRBV7-2 and TRBJ2-7; 9 bases agree with TRBD2. The CDR3 runs 15 residues. V dropped 5 bases and J dropped 4; count of bases not matched to a gene: 9. From germline, CDR1 is SGHTA and CDR2 FQGNSA. In nucleotides, the CDR3 is TGTGCCAGCAGCCCTTTCCCGGGACTAGCATACGAGCAGTACTTC. Residues: CASSPFPGLAYEQYF.

This clonotype was seen a handful of times. The chain employs TRBV14 and TRBJ2-6, with D tentatively TRBD1 (6 bases). CDR3 size: 15 residues. CDR1 is SGHDN, CDR2 FVKESK, per germline. V gave up 5 bases and J gave up 2 bases, with 10 bases separating them. The CDR3 loop is CASSKGGAGANVLTF. For the CDR3, the DNA is TGTGCCAGCAGCAAAGGGGGAGCTGGGGCCAACGTCCTGACTTTC.

This clonotype occurred a few times. J is TRBJ2-6 and V is TRBV7-3; unclear D gene. The germline gives CDR1 SGHTA, CDR2 FQGTGA. The CDR3 contains 16 residues. V was trimmed by 8 bases and J by 0 bases, leaving 14 bases between them. The chain's CDR3 is CASARLLLSGANVLTF. CDR3 DNA: TGTGCCAGCGCCAGGCTCCTACTCTCTGGGGCCAACGTCCTGACTTTC.

This clonotype was seen a few times. The chain combines TRBV28 with TRBJ2-7, with TRBD1 identical over 8 bases. CDR1 MDHEN and CDR2 SYDVKM come from the germline V gene. The CDR3 has 12 residues. V lost 6 bases and J lost 6; bases outside the gene matches: 4. This CDR3 is CASRQTGVEQYF. Written as DNA, the CDR3 is TGTGCCAGCAGGCAGACAGGGGTCGAGCAGTACTTC.

The chain has TRBV6-2 or TRBV6-3 and TRBJ1-1; D is unresolved. This CDR3 region has 12 residues. Germline assignment: CDR1 MNHEY and CDR2 SVGEGT. Between the trimmed V and J ends, which lost 0 bases and 11 bases, there was a span of 10 bases. For the CDR3, the DNA is TGTGCCAGCAGTTACTCGTCTAAGGGCGCTTTCTTT. This translates into CASSYSSKGAFF.

Note on this clonotype: The germline gene is not matched at one end of the junction; a read error may be the cause. The chain's CDR3 is CTSSPLGTEAFF. CDR3 sequence (DNA): TGTACCAGCAGTCCCCTTGGCACTGAAGCTTTCTTT. This chain links TRBV28 with TRBJ1-1, with D hard to call. In germline, CDR1 is MDHEN, CDR2 SYDVKM. CDR3 length: 12 residues.

This clonotype was seen repeatedly, ten times or more. This chain uses TRBV7-2 with TRBJ1-3, with a weak D call TRBD1 (6 bases). The V and J ends lost 6 bases and 4 bases respectively, with 13 bases between them. Per germline, CDR1 SGHTA and CDR2 FQGNSA. The CDR3 sequence is 14 residues long. Here the CDR3 reads CASSLADSGNTIYF. The CDR3, as DNA: TGTGCCAGCAGTCTGGCGGACAGCGGAAACACCATATATTTT.

V gene TRBV12-3 or TRBV12-4 combines with J gene TRBJ2-6; the D call may be TRBD1 or TRBD2 (5 bases each). The germline V and J ends were trimmed by 0 bases and 0 bases, with 12 bases remaining between them. This CDR3 contains 18 residues. The CDR3 DNA is TGTGCCAGCAGTTTAGCGGGGGTTCGCCTCTCTGGGGCCAACGTCCTGACTTTC. Amino acid sequence: CASSLAGVRLSGANVLTF.

The chain combines TRBV6-5 with TRBJ1-1; D remains ambiguous. The germline V gene encodes CDR1 MNHEY and CDR2 SVGAGI. This CDR3 contains 14 residues. V lost 7 bases and J lost 4, with 16 bases in between. The CDR3 protein is CASMGRRLPTEAFF. CDR3 sequence (DNA): TGTGCCAGCATGGGCCGAAGATTACCCACTGAAGCTTTCTTT.

The chain has TRBV29-1 and TRBJ1-4; D gene unclear. The CDR3 sequence is 12 residues long. Germline CDR1 is SQVTM and CDR2 is ANQGSEA. V lost 6 bases and J 6 bases, leaving 11 bases between the germline ends. CDR3 sequence (DNA): TGCAGCGTCCGATCGGGTGATGAAAAACTGTTTTTT. Its protein is CSVRSGDEKLFF.

The V and J genes are TRBV30 and TRBJ2-5; D gene uncertain. The CDR3 contains 12 residues. With 2 bases removed from V and 3 bases from J, the gap between germline ends came to 7 bases. The germline V gene has CDR1 GTSNPN and CDR2 SVGIG (reference sequence). The CDR3 region has the DNA TGTGCCTGGAGTACGGCGGAAGAGACCCAGTACTTC. It specifies CAWSTAEETQYF. The variable domain in full, with the rest retrieved from reference TRBV30 and TRBJ2-5, is SQTIHQWPATLVQPVGSPLSLECTVEGTSNPNLYWYRQAAGRGLQLLFYSVGIGQISSEVPQNLSASRPQDRQFILSSKKLLLSDSGFYLCAWSTAEETQYFGPGTRLLVL.

This sequence joins TRBV4-1 and TRBJ2-7, with 8 bases matching TRBD1. In germline, CDR1 is MGHRA, CDR2 YSYEKL. V shed 0 bases and J 8 bases; nucleotides not matched to a gene: 9. The CDR3 loop spans 15 amino acids. The CDR3 DNA sequence: TGCGCCAGCAGCCAAGATTCGCAGGGGGCGGTAAAGCAGTACTTC. It yields the protein CASSQDSQGAVKQYF.